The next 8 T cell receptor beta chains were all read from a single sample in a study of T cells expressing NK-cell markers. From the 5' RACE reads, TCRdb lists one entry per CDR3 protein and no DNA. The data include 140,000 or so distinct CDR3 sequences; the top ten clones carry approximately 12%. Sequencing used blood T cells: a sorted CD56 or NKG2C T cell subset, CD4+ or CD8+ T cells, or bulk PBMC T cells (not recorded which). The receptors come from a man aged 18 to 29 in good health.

The CDR3 sequence: CATSDLPGQLTNTGELFF. The V call is TRBV24-1, the J call TRBJ2-2; the D call of TRBD1 rests on TCRdb alone, since no DNA is present to check it. Germline V gives CDR1 KGHDR, CDR2 SFDVKD. The CDR3 extends over 18 amino acids.

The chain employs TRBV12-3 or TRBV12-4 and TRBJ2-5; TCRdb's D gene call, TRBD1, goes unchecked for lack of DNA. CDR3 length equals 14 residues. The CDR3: CASTSPGSDPTQYF.

The CDR3: CASSPATTSGANVLTF. This chain joins TRBV5-1 and TRBJ2-6. This CDR3 is built from 16 residues. CDR1 and CDR2 from the germline V gene are SGHRS and YFSETQ.

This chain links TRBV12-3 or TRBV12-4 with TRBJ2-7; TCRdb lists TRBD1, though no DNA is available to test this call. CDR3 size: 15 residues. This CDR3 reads CASSPPGTFAYEQYF.

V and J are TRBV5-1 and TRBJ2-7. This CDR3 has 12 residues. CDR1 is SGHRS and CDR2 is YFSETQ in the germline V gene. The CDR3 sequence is CASSSSTFEQYF.

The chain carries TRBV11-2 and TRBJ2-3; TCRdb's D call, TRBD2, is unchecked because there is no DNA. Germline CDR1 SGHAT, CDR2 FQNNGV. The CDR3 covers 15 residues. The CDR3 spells CASSSTSGNTDTQYF. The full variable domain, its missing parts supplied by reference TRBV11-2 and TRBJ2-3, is EAGVAQSPRYKIIEKRQSVAFWCNPISGHATLYWYQQILGQGPKLLIQFQNNGVVDDSQLPKDRFSAERLKGVDSTLKIQPAKLEDSAVYLCASSSTSGNTDTQYFGPGTRLTVL.

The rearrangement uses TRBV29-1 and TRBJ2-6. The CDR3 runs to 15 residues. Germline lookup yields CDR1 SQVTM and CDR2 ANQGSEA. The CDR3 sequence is CSVETAKSGANVLTF.

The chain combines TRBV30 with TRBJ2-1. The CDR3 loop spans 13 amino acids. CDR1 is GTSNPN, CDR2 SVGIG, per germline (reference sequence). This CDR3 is CAWDGVRYNEQFF.